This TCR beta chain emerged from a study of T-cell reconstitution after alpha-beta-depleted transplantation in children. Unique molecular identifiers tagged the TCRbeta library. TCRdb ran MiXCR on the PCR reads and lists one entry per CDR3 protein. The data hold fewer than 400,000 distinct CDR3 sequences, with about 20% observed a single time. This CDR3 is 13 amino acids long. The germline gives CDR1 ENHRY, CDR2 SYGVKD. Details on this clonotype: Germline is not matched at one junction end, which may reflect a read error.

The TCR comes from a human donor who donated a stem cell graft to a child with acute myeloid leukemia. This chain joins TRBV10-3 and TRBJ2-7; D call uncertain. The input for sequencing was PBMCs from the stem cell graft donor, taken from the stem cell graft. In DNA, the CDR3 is TGTTCCATCAGTGAGTTACGGGCCTACGAGCAGTACTTC. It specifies CSISELRAYEQYF.